These 31 T cell receptor beta chains came from one sample sequenced in a study of OX40 agonist ivuxolimab in advanced cancers. The data were produced by immunoSEQ multiplex PCR, yet TCRdb's version contains in-frame clones alone and is incomplete. The table lists about 70,000 clones, approximately 86% of them singletons. The sequencing used CD4+ or CD8+ T cells sorted from blood, collected in a trial of the OX40 agonist ivuxolimab. These receptors came from an adult with an advanced solid tumor such as melanoma, head and neck, liver or kidney cancer.

The chain employs TRBV6-1 and TRBJ1-1, with D tentatively TRBD1 (6 bases). V was pared by 1 base and J by 0 bases, with 12 bases between. Germline V lookup: CDR1 MNHNS, CDR2 SASEGT. This CDR3 has 16 residues. CDR3 sequence: CASSEGWGAMNTEAFF. CDR3 DNA: TGTGCCAGCAGTGAAGGGTGGGGGGCCATGAACACTGAAGCTTTCTTT.

The rearrangement joins TRBV10-1 to TRBJ2-7, with 7 nucleotides matching TRBD1. The CDR3 runs 14 residues. The V and J ends lost 3 bases and 2 bases, in that order; junction bases with no gene match: 4. CDR1 WNHNN and CDR2 SYGVQD come from the germline V gene (reference sequence). CDR3 sequence reads: CASSDHRGAYEQYF. Here the CDR3 DNA reads TGCGCCAGCAGTGACCACAGGGGCGCCTACGAGCAGTACTTC.

This chain joins TRBV11-2 and TRBJ2-6, with TRBD2 matching 14 bases. The germline V gene has CDR1 SGHAT and CDR2 FQNNGV. This CDR3 region has 18 residues. The junction had 6 bases not matched to a gene; V was cut back by 4 bases and J by 4 bases. This chain's CDR3 is CASSSGLAGGMGANVLTF. The CDR3 bases are TGTGCCAGCAGCTCAGGACTAGCGGGGGGTATGGGGGCCAACGTCCTGACTTTC.

The gene calls are TRBV28 and TRBJ1-2, with unresolved D. This CDR3 has 11 amino acids. CDR1 and CDR2 (germline): MDHEN, SYDVKM. The V gene lost 4 bases and the J gene lost 2 bases, with 2 bases spanning the gap. The CDR3 loop is CASSSNYGYTF. CDR3 nucleotides: TGTGCCAGCAGTTCAAACTATGGCTACACCTTC.

The chain employs TRBV30 and TRBJ1-4; D is perhaps TRBD1 (5 bases). Trimming pared 4 bases from V and 0 bases from J, leaving 6 bases between. Germline CDR1 is GTSNPN and CDR2 is SVGIG (reference sequence). The CDR3 is 13 amino acids. The CDR3 bases are TGTGCCTGGACGGGGGCAACTAATGAAAAACTGTTTTTT. It specifies CAWTGATNEKLFF.

V gene TRBV9 combines with J gene TRBJ2-3; 8 positions agree with TRBD2. CDR3 length: 15 amino acids. J gave up 6 bases and V 3 bases, and 9 bases lay outside the gene matches. The germline V gene encodes CDR1 SGDLS and CDR2 YYNGEE. CDR3 nucleotides: TGTGCCAGCAGCGCCGTTCGGGGGGGCAGCGATACGCAGTATTTT. Protein product: CASSAVRGGSDTQYF.

The gene calls are TRBV4-1 and TRBJ2-7, with D perhaps TRBD1 (5 bases). Trimming pared 2 bases from V and 6 bases from J, leaving 11 bases between. Germline lookup yields CDR1 MGHRA and CDR2 YSYEKL. This CDR3 is built from 13 residues. For the CDR3, the DNA is TGCGCCAGCAGCCAAATAGGGGTTGGCGAGCAGTACTTC. It specifies CASSQIGVGEQYF.

To note about this clone: Other DNA sequences in this specimen translate into the identical CDR3. The chain is built from TRBV14 and TRBJ2-7; a weak D match, TRBD2 (5 bases). Trimming removed 3 bases from V and 7 bases from J, with 13 bases in between. The germline V gene encodes CDR1 SGHDN and CDR2 FVKESK. This CDR3 region has 13 residues. CDR3 in DNA: TGTGCCAGCAGCCAGATTACCAGCGGAGAGCAGTACTTC. Encoded protein: CASSQITSGEQYF.

The chain joins TRBV7-2 to TRBJ2-5; D not certain. Deletions cut 0 bases from V and 2 bases from J, with 10 bases between. Germline V gives CDR1 SGHTA, CDR2 FQGNSA. CDR3 length: 15 residues. The CDR3 coding sequence is TGTGCCAGCAGCTTAGCAGAACTTAAGCAAGAGACCCAGTACTTC. This translates into CASSLAELKQETQYF.

The chain combines TRBV6-6 with TRBJ2-7; possibly TRBD1 for D (5 bases). V was clipped by 2 bases and J by 3 bases, with 8 bases between them. The CDR3 is 13 residues long. The germline CDR1 and CDR2 sequences are MNHNY and SVGAGI (reference sequence). The CDR3 nucleotides read TGTGCCAGCAGTTACGGTAGGGGCTACGAGCAGTACTTC. Translating gives CASSYGRGYEQYF.

The V call is TRBV5-1, the J call TRBJ1-2; 7 nucleotides match TRBD1. After removal of 4 bases from V and 6 bases from J, the junction contained 9 bases not matched to a gene. Per the germline V gene, CDR1 is SGHRS and CDR2 is YFSETQ. This CDR3 is built from 14 residues. Here the CDR3 DNA reads TGCGCCAGCAGCCCCGGACAGGAGATAAATGGCTACACCTTC. Translation gives CASSPGQEINGYTF. Full variable domain (remainder filled in from reference TRBV5-1 and TRBJ1-2): KAGVTQTPRYLIKTRGQQVTLSCSPISGHRSVSWYQQTPGQGLQFLFEYFSETQRNKGNFPGRFSGRQFSNSRSEMNVSTLELGDSALYLCASSPGQEINGYTFGSGTRLTVV.

This rearrangement joins TRBV4-1 to TRBJ1-3; D uncertain. V was cut by 6 bases and J by 2 bases, with 14 bases left in between. The V gene's germline CDR1 is MGHRA and CDR2 YSYEKL. CDR3 size: 15 residues. The CDR3: CASSPNIGTGNTIYF. The CDR3 region has the DNA TGCGCCAGCAGTCCGAACATAGGGACTGGAAACACCATATATTTT.

The chain joins TRBV9 to TRBJ1-2; no clear D. CDR3 length: 13 amino acids. Looked up from germline, CDR1 is SGDLS and CDR2 is YYNGEE. V was trimmed by 0 bases and J by 4 bases, leaving 7 bases between them. The CDR3 DNA sequence: TGTGCCAGCAGCGTAGTTGTCGGCTATGGCTACACCTTC. Amino acids: CASSVVVGYGYTF.

This clone was seen only a few times. V usage is TRBV7-9 and J usage is TRBJ1-2; no clear D. The CDR3 consists of 12 residues. V was shortened by 1 base and J by 8 bases, with 8 bases between the two germline ends. Per the germline V gene, CDR1 is SEHNR and CDR2 is FQNEAQ (reference sequence). DNA of the CDR3: TGTGCCAGCAGCTTAGATCGGGGAGGCTACACCTTC. It encodes CASSLDRGGYTF.

This clone counts as medium-sized. The chain combines TRBV6-5 with TRBJ1-2; no clear D. V lost 5 bases and J lost 4, with 11 bases in between. From germline, CDR1 is MNHEY and CDR2 SVGAGI. This CDR3 region has 13 residues. CDR3 protein: CASSDTQSYGYTF. The CDR3 DNA is TGTGCCAGCAGTGACACACAGAGCTATGGCTACACCTTC.

The chain links TRBV5-1 to TRBJ2-7; TRBD1 aligns across 8 bases. Trimming took 4 bases from V and 3 from J; bases not matched to a gene: 6. This CDR3 region has 14 residues. CDR1 SGHRS and CDR2 YFSETQ come from the germline V gene. CDR3 amino acids: CASSHQGAGYEQYF. The CDR3 region has the DNA TGCGCCAGCAGCCATCAGGGGGCGGGCTACGAGCAGTACTTC.

This clone was observed once. The chain recombines TRBV30 with TRBJ1-2; D ambiguous. The CDR3 spans 15 residues. V shed 1 base and J shed 1 base, with 13 bases lying between them. Germline V gene lookup returns CDR1 GTSNPN and CDR2 SVGIG (reference sequence). CDR3 residues: CAWSAEGWLNYGYTF. In DNA, the CDR3 is TGTGCCTGGAGTGCAGAGGGATGGCTTAACTATGGCTACACCTTC.

This chain joins TRBV11-3 and TRBJ2-1; TRBD1 matches 7 bases. V gave up 2 bases and J gave up 1 base; unmatched junction bases: 2. Germline V gene data show CDR1 as SGHNT and CDR2 as YENEEA. This CDR3 has 15 residues. CDR3 coding DNA: TGTGCCAGCAGCTTAAGGGACAGATCCTACAATGAGCAGTTCTTC. This sequence encodes CASSLRDRSYNEQFF.

This chain links TRBV6-1 with TRBJ1-2; 7 bases map to TRBD1. The germline CDR1 and CDR2 sequences are MNHNS and SASEGT. The V gene end was trimmed by 2 bases and the J gene end by 6 bases; junction bases not matched to a gene: 6. There are 14 residues in the CDR3. CDR3 in DNA: TGTGCCAGCAGTGAAATAGGCAGGGGGAATGGCTACACCTTC. It is translated as CASSEIGRGNGYTF.

The CDR3 DNA is TGTGCCAGCAGCAGACTGTGGACTAGCGGGGGCGAGCAGTTCTTC. As protein: CASSRLWTSGGEQFF. V gene TRBV14 combines with J gene TRBJ2-1; TRBD2 agrees at 13 bases. The germline V gene has CDR1 SGHDN and CDR2 FVKESK. Trimming took 5 bases from V and 10 from J; bases not matched to a gene: 8. The CDR3 has 15 amino acids.

This clone appeared a single time. The chain combines TRBV4-1 with TRBJ2-1; D may match TRBD1 or TRBD2 (5 bases each). Trimming shortened V by 4 bases and J by 4 bases, and 14 bases separated the two germline ends. There are 15 residues in the CDR3. Germline assignment: CDR1 MGHRA and CDR2 YSYEKL. CDR3 residues: CASSPAGTKYNEQFF. CDR3 DNA: TGCGCCAGCAGCCCGGCCGGGACGAAATACAATGAGCAGTTCTTC.

This clone was observed a few times. The rearrangement joins TRBV7-2 to TRBJ1-2; TRBD1 matches at 12 bases. Per germline, CDR1 SGHTA and CDR2 FQGNSA. Trimming at V came to 5 bases and at J to 7 bases, leaving 11 bases not matched to a gene. The CDR3 is made up of 16 amino acids. The DNA for the CDR3 is TGTGCCAGCAGCCCCTACGTTGGGGACAGGGGGCGTGGCTACACCTTC. Translating gives CASSPYVGDRGRGYTF. Full variable domain (outside the CDR3, taken from reference TRBV7-2 and TRBJ1-2): GAGVSQSPSNKVTEKGKDVELRCDPISGHTALYWYRQSLGQGLEFLIYFQGNSAPDKSGLPSDRFSAERTGGSVSTLTIQRTQQEDSAVYLCASSPYVGDRGRGYTFGSGTRLTVV.

In its sample, this clone was seen once. The chain has TRBV6-6 and TRBJ1-2, with 8 bases matching TRBD1. The CDR3 consists of 14 residues. V lost 4 bases, J lost 5 bases, and 6 bases stayed unmatched. CDR1 and CDR2 from the germline V gene are MNHNY and SVGAGI (reference sequence). CDR3 nucleotides: TGTGCCAGCAGTTCGGACAGGGCCTTATATGGCTACACCTTC. This sequence encodes CASSSDRALYGYTF.

The CDR3 is CASSRARDQVVTQYF. CDR3 sequence (DNA): TGTGCCAGCAGCCGGGCGCGGGATCAGGTCGTGACCCAGTACTTC. This chain connects TRBV7-8 to TRBJ2-5, with D possibly TRBD2 on 6 matching bases. V was trimmed by 5 bases and J by 7 bases, leaving 20 bases between them. The length of the CDR3 is 15 residues. Germline V CDR1 and CDR2: SGHVS, FQNEAQ.

The chain is built from TRBV9 and TRBJ2-7; 7 bases fit TRBD1. CDR3 length equals 14 residues. With V trimmed by 5 bases and J by 2 bases, 7 bases remained unmatched. Germline CDR1 and CDR2: SGDLS and YYNGEE. CDR3 protein: CASSRGGPTYEQYF. CDR3 DNA: TGTGCCAGCAGTCGAGGGGGCCCCACCTACGAGCAGTACTTC.

The chain uses TRBV5-1 and TRBJ2-2; TRBD1 matches at 7 bases. V gave up 0 bases and J gave up 6 bases; unmatched junction bases: 8. Per the germline V gene, CDR1 is SGHRS and CDR2 is YFSETQ. CDR3 length: 16 residues. CDR3 sequence reads: CASSLAGTAVAGELFF. CDR3 nucleotide sequence: TGCGCCAGCAGCTTGGCCGGGACAGCGGTTGCCGGGGAGCTGTTTTTT.

V usage is TRBV4-1 and J usage is TRBJ1-4, with TRBD1 identical over 12 bases. V lost 0 bases, J lost 12 bases, and 5 bases stayed unmatched. Germline V gives CDR1 MGHRA, CDR2 YSYEKL. This CDR3 region has 15 residues. CDR3 in DNA: TGCGCCAGCAGCCAAGAAGGGACAGGGGGCTTGGAACTGTTTTTT. Its translation: CASSQEGTGGLELFF.

The chain has TRBV27 and TRBJ2-1, with D maybe TRBD2 (6 bases). The CDR3 spans 15 residues. Germline CDR1 MNHEY, CDR2 SMNVEV (reference sequence). V was pared by 3 bases and J by 4 bases, with 13 bases between. As DNA, the CDR3 is TGTGCCAGCAGTTTGATGGCGGGAAATTACAATGAGCAGTTCTTC. This translates into CASSLMAGNYNEQFF.

CDR3 in DNA: TGTGCCAGCAGTTCCGGACAGCTTGAAGCTTTCTTT. Amino acid sequence: CASSSGQLEAFF. The chain couples TRBV2 to TRBJ1-1; possible D gene TRBD1, 6 bases. Per germline, CDR1 SNHLY and CDR2 FYNNEI. The CDR3 totals 12 residues. Trimming pared 5 bases from V and 7 bases from J, leaving 11 bases between.

This rearrangement joins TRBV11-2 to TRBJ2-7; 9 bases fit TRBD2. J was trimmed by 4 bases and V by 4 bases; bases with no gene match: 11. CDR1 is SGHAT and CDR2 is FQNNGV in the germline V gene. The CDR3 sequence is 16 residues long. CDR3 sequence reads: CASSSRPGGRAYEQYF. In nucleotides, the CDR3 is TGTGCCAGCAGCTCCCGCCCGGGCGGGAGGGCTTACGAGCAGTACTTC.

This chain joins TRBV7-9 and TRBJ2-2, with 10 bases identical to TRBD1. Trimming took 5 bases from V and 5 from J; bases not matched to a gene: 5. The CDR3 has 15 amino acids. CDR1 and CDR2 from the germline V gene are SEHNR and FQNEAQ (reference sequence). CDR3 residues: CASSLGGQGTGELFF. The CDR3 bases are TGTGCCAGCAGCCTAGGGGGACAGGGGACCGGGGAGCTGTTTTTT.